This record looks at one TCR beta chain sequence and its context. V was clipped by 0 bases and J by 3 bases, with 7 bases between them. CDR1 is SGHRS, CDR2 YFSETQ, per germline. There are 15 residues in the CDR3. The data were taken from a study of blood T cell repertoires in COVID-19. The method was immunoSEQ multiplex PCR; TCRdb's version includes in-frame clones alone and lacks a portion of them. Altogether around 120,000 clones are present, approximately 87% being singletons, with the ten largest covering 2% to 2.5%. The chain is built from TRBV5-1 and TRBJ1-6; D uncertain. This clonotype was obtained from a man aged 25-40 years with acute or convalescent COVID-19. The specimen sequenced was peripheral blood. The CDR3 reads CASSLDGIYNSPLHF. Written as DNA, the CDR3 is TGCGCCAGCAGCTTGGACGGGATCTATAATTCACCCCTCCACTTT.